Shown below are 19 T cell receptor beta chains from a single sample sequenced in a study of cytomegalovirus exposure and HLA in healthy donors. The PCR contained 60 Vbeta and 13 Jbeta primers. Only in-frame clones appear in the TCRdb table, and some are missing; sequencing was by immunoSEQ multiplex PCR. Recorded for this sample: 53,000 or so clones. Sequenced: PBMCs. All receptors come from a man aged 18 to 30 in good health and CMV-seropositive.

V usage is TRBV30 and J usage is TRBJ2-2; TRBD1 is a possible D gene (6 bases). The CDR3 has 14 amino acids. Looked up from germline, CDR1 is GTSNPN and CDR2 is SVGIG (reference sequence). Trimming pared 5 bases from V and 2 bases from J, leaving 12 bases between. The CDR3 region is CAWANRDNTGELFF. The CDR3 DNA is TGTGCCTGGGCAAACAGGGATAACACCGGGGAGCTGTTTTTT.

CDR3 bases: TGCGCCAGCAGCTTGCGCGGGAGCGCAGATACGCAGTATTTT. Amino acid sequence: CASSLRGSADTQYF. This sequence joins TRBV5-1 and TRBJ2-3; the match to TRBD2 covers 7 bases. The J segment lost 4 bases and the V segment lost 1 base, leaving 3 bases of the junction unmatched. The CDR3 is made up of 14 amino acids. Germline CDR1 reads SGHRS; CDR2 reads YFSETQ. The full variable domain, with the rest looked up from reference TRBV5-1 and TRBJ2-3, is KAGVTQTPRYLIKTRGQQVTLSCSPISGHRSVSWYQQTPGQGLQFLFEYFSETQRNKGNFPGRFSGRQFSNSRSEMNVSTLELGDSALYLCASSLRGSADTQYFGPGTRLTVL.

To note about this clone: One end of the junction fails to match germline, which may point to a read error. The chain is built from TRBV30 and TRBJ2-2; TRBD2 matches 7 bases. There are 14 residues in the CDR3. From germline, CDR1 is GTSNPN and CDR2 SVGIG (reference sequence). The CDR3 region is CAWRGGDYTGKLFF. In nucleotides, the CDR3 is TGTGCCTGGAGGGGGGGGGATTACACCGGGAAGCTGTTTTTT.

Remarks on this clone: It is likely a read error, because the conserved phenylalanine at the end of the CDR3 is missing. The DNA is omitted, as the CDR3 cannot be located on it reliably, and the CDR3 follows TCRdb's listing. The chain recombines TRBV11-2 with TRBJ2-7; the table's D call TRBD1 went unverified against the DNA. In germline, CDR1 is SGHAT, CDR2 FQNNGV. A total of 10 residues make up the CDR3, ends included. CDR3 loop: CASCVRDIRG.

The chain links TRBV13 to TRBJ2-3, with D possibly being TRBD2 (5 bases). CDR3 size: 18 residues. Trimming pared 5 bases from V and 3 bases from J, leaving 24 bases between. Germline CDR1 is PRHDT and CDR2 is FYEKMQ (reference sequence). This chain's CDR3 is CASSLRHPLGPMTDTQYF. The CDR3 DNA sequence: TGTGCCAGCAGCCTACGACACCCACTAGGACCCATGACAGATACGCAGTATTTT.

The chain combines TRBV6-5 with TRBJ2-5, with D tentatively TRBD2 (5 bases). Germline-derived CDR1 and CDR2 are MNHEY and SVGAGI. Trimming left V 5 bases short and J 4 bases short, with 17 bases between. This CDR3 is 15 amino acids long. The CDR3, as DNA: TGTGCCAGCAGTGCCCCGGGGTCCGAGGGAGAGACCCAGTACTTC. Translation: CASSAPGSEGETQYF.

The chain couples TRBV27 to TRBJ1-1; D uncertain. CDR1 and CDR2 (germline): MNHEY, SMNVEV (reference sequence). The V end was cut by 5 bases, the J end by 2 bases, with 9 bases between. CDR3 length equals 13 residues. For the CDR3, the DNA is TGTGCCAGCAGTCCCCGGGATAACACTGAAGCTTTCTTT. Translating gives CASSPRDNTEAFF.

The chain uses TRBV4-1 and TRBJ2-1; D is possibly TRBD2 (5 bases). V lost 4 bases and J lost 4, with 11 bases in between. This CDR3 region has 14 residues. Germline V CDR1 and CDR2: MGHRA, YSYEKL. CDR3 sequence: CASSPERFYNEQFF. In DNA, the CDR3 is TGCGCCAGCAGCCCGGAGCGGTTTTACAATGAGCAGTTCTTC.

V usage is TRBV10-1 and J usage is TRBJ2-2; 7 bases are a match to TRBD2. In germline, CDR1 is WNHNN, CDR2 SYGVQD (reference sequence). The J segment lost 4 bases and the V segment lost 4 bases, leaving 9 bases of the junction unmatched. CDR3 size: 16 residues. CDR3 sequence reads: CASSGPRGGFTGELFF. Here the CDR3 DNA reads TGCGCCAGCAGTGGACCACGCGGGGGTTTCACCGGGGAGCTGTTTTTT.

V gene TRBV27 combines with J gene TRBJ2-5; perhaps TRBD1 as D (6 bases). Near its end, the DNA agrees better with TRBJ2-7, so the J call may be wrong. CDR3 length: 14 amino acids. CDR1 is MNHEY and CDR2 is SMNVEV in the germline V gene (reference sequence). The CDR3 loop is CASSLRGTTYEQYF. In DNA, the CDR3 is TGTGCCAGCAGTTTAAGAGGGACAACCTACGAGCAGTACTTC.

The chain has TRBV27 and TRBJ1-6; possible D gene TRBD1, 5 bases. Trimming took off 3 bases at V and 11 bases at J, with 11 bases between the two ends. Germline loops: CDR1 MNHEY, CDR2 SMNVEV (reference sequence). The CDR3 spans 13 residues. The CDR3 spells CASSLVWGAPLHF. As DNA, the CDR3 is TGTGCCAGCAGTTTGGTGTGGGGGGCACCCCTCCACTTT.

The rearrangement links TRBV6-5 to TRBJ2-7; 7 bases fit TRBD2. The CDR3 runs 14 residues. V shed 5 bases and J 5 bases; nucleotides not matched to a gene: 9. The germline V gene encodes CDR1 MNHEY and CDR2 SVGAGI. The CDR3 protein is CASSLGRGLDEQYF. The CDR3 DNA reads as TGTGCCAGCAGTCTTGGGAGGGGCCTCGACGAGCAGTACTTC.

V usage is TRBV7-3 and J usage is TRBJ2-1, with 10 positions matching TRBD2. The J segment lost 3 bases and the V segment lost 2 bases, leaving 10 bases of the junction unmatched. Germline V gene lookup returns CDR1 SGHTA and CDR2 FQGTGA. This CDR3 has 18 amino acids. DNA of the CDR3: TGTGCCAGCAGCTTATCGGGAGCGGGAGGGTCGGGCTACAATGAGCAGTTCTTC. It codes for CASSLSGAGGSGYNEQFF. Based on the CDR3 plus reference TRBV7-3 and TRBJ2-1, the full variable domain is GAGVSQTPSNKVTEKGKYVELRCDPISGHTALYWYRQSLGQGPEFLIYFQGTGAADDSGLPNDRFFAVRPEGSVSTLKIQRTERGDSAVYLCASSLSGAGGSGYNEQFFGPGTRLTVL.

The chain combines TRBV30 with TRBJ1-1, with 9 bases that match TRBD1. J was trimmed by 2 bases and V by 1 base; bases with no gene match: 11. CDR1 is GTSNPN, CDR2 SVGIG, per germline (reference sequence). The CDR3 extends over 17 amino acids. The CDR3 sequence is CAWSEMKGQGINTEAFF. CDR3 in DNA: TGTGCCTGGAGTGAAATGAAAGGACAGGGGATAAACACTGAAGCTTTCTTT.

The chain combines TRBV30 with TRBJ1-4; D is undetermined. The ends were cut back, 1 base at V and 6 bases at J, with 15 bases in the middle. The CDR3 spans 15 residues. The germline CDR1 and CDR2 sequences are GTSNPN and SVGIG (reference sequence). Here the CDR3 reads CAWSGSVGGDEKLFF. Here the CDR3 DNA reads TGTGCCTGGAGTGGCTCGGTGGGAGGCGATGAAAAACTGTTTTTT. The full variable domain, in which reference TRBV30 and TRBJ1-4 provide the parts outside the CDR3, is SQTIHQWPATLVQPVGSPLSLECTVEGTSNPNLYWYRQAAGRGLQLLFYSVGIGQISSEVPQNLSASRPQDRQFILSSKKLLLSDSGFYLCAWSGSVGGDEKLFFGSGTQLSVL.

The chain links TRBV27 to TRBJ1-1; D might be TRBD1 (5 bases). Germline V gives CDR1 MNHEY, CDR2 SMNVEV (reference sequence). There are 15 residues in the CDR3. Trimming stripped 0 bases from V and 4 bases from J, with 12 bases between. Here the CDR3 DNA reads TGTGCCAGCAGTTTATCCTTCAGGGTTGGCACTGAAGCTTTCTTT. Protein sequence: CASSLSFRVGTEAFF.

This chain links TRBV28 with TRBJ2-7; the match to TRBD2 covers 10 bases. Germline V gene data show CDR1 as MDHEN and CDR2 as SYDVKM. This CDR3 is 14 amino acids long. V shed 6 bases, J shed 2 bases, and the junction held 4 bases outside the gene matches. CDR3 residues: CASSPGLAPYEQYF. CDR3 coding DNA: TGTGCCAGCAGCCCGGGACTAGCGCCCTACGAGCAGTACTTC.

The chain joins TRBV4-2 to TRBJ2-3, with 9 nucleotides matching TRBD2. Unmatched junction bases numbered 5, after V lost 0 bases and J lost 1 base. Germline V gives CDR1 LGHNA, CDR2 YNFKEQ. The CDR3 loop spans 17 amino acids. CDR3 sequence (DNA): TGTGCCAGCAGCCAAGATGGGCTAGCGGGACGCACAGATACGCAGTATTTT. It codes for CASSQDGLAGRTDTQYF.

The CDR3 DNA reads as TGTGCCAGCAGCTTAACTAGCTCGGCCGGGGAGCTGTTTTTT. It is translated as CASSLTSSAGELFF. The chain is built from TRBV7-3 and TRBJ2-2, with no clear D. The V and J ends lost 0 bases and 6 bases respectively, with 8 bases between them. The CDR3 has 14 amino acids. Germline-derived CDR1 and CDR2 are SGHTA and FQGTGA.